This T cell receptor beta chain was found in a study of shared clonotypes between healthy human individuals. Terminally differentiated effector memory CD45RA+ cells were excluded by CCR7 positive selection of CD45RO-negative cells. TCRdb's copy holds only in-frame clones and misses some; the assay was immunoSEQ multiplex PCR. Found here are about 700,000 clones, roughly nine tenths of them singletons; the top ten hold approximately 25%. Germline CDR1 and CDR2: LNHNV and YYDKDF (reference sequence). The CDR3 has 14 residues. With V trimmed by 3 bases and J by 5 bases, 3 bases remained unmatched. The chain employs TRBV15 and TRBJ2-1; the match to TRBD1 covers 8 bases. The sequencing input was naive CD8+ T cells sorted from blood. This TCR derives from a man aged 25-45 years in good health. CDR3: CATSSGQGNNEQFF. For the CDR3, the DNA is TGTGCCACCAGCAGTGGACAGGGAAACAATGAGCAGTTCTTC. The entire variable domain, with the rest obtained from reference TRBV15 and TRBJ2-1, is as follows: DAMVIQNPRYQVTQFGKPVTLSCSQTLNHNVMYWYQQKSSQAPKLLFHYYDKDFNNEADTPDNFQSRRPNTSFCFLDIRSPGLGDTAMYLCATSSGQGNNEQFFGPGTRLTVL.